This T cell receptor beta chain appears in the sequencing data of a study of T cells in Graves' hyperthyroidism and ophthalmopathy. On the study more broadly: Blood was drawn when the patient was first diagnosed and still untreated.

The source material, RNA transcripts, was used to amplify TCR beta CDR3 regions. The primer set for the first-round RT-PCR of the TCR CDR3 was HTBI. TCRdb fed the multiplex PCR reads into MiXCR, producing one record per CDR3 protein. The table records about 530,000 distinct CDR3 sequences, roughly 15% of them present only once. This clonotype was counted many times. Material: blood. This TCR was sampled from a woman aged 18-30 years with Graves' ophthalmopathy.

The CDR3 coding sequence is TGTGCCTGGAGTGTAGCTCTTGGTGGAGATACGCAGTATTTT. The encoded protein is CAWSVALGGDTQYF. The rearrangement uses TRBV30 and TRBJ2-3, with D unresolved. V dropped 0 bases and J dropped 5 bases, with 12 bases sitting between them. The V gene's germline CDR1 is GTSNPN and CDR2 SVGIG (reference sequence). CDR3 length: 14 residues.